This T cell receptor (beta chain) stems from a study of tumor-infiltrating lymphocytes in primary liver carcinoma. Study information: Tissue type made little difference to sample yields of roughly 3.5 to 8 million productive TCRbeta reads. Whole-study findings and limits: Tumor region pairs overlapped more than did tumor-adjacent and tumor-blood pairs.

On this clonotype: Antigen unknown.

This CDR3 region has 14 residues. Trimming removed 8 bases from V and 6 bases from J; junction bases left unmatched: 9. CDR1 and CDR2 (germline): WSHSY, SAAADI. Researchers drew blood RNA from unsorted whole blood and extracted germline DNA as well. With a constant-region primer, TCR beta cDNA was made from around 520 ng of total RNA. Library construction for TCR beta comprised three nested multiplex PCR rounds performed with slightly modified ARM-PCR. TRBV1-TRBV30 forward and Cbeta reverse primers drove the first two approximately 10-cycle rounds. TCRdb independently ran MiXCR on the multiplex PCR reads; one entry per CDR3 protein. The sample includes 330,000 or so distinct CDR3 sequences, about two thirds of them seen just once.

V and J are TRBV10-2 and TRBJ2-7; 11 bases align to TRBD1. The sequence was obtained from a man aged 35 to 55 with primary liver carcinoma and hepatitis B virus infection. The sequenced sample was peripheral blood. CDR3 in amino acids: CASCLSGTGGEQYF. The CDR3 region has the DNA TGCGCCAGCTGCTTGTCCGGGACAGGGGGCGAGCAGTACTTC.